Following are 25 T cell receptor beta chains from one sample sequenced in a study of blood T cell repertoires in COVID-19. Measured with immunoSEQ multiplex PCR; TCRdb has only the in-frame clones, and not every one. This sample carries about 370,000 clones, over 75% of them seen once, and the ten largest clones take 1%. Sequenced input: PBMCs or T cells enriched from blood (not recorded which). These receptors originate from a man aged 18 to 35 who had recovered from COVID-19.

This rearrangement joins TRBV7-7 to TRBJ2-5, with D possibly being TRBD2 (5 bases). Germline V gene data show CDR1 as SSHAT and CDR2 as FNYEAQ (reference sequence). This CDR3 has 13 amino acids. V was trimmed by 5 bases and J by 5 bases, leaving 12 bases between them. CDR3 in DNA: TGTGCCAGCAGCCTTGGAGGTCCGGAGACCCAGTACTTC. Translating it yields CASSLGGPETQYF.

The chain couples TRBV4-1 to TRBJ1-2, with 7 bases matching TRBD1. Germline V gene lookup returns CDR1 MGHRA and CDR2 YSYEKL. V trimming: 4 bases; J trimming: 7 bases; junction bases outside the gene matches: 12. The CDR3 runs 15 residues. The CDR3 bases are TGCGCCAGCAGCCCTCCTGAGGGGGCTATAGGTGGCTACACCTTC. Translation gives CASSPPEGAIGGYTF.

CDR3 in DNA: TGTGCCAGCAGTCTAGCGGGGGGCCTCCCCGGCAATGAGCAGTTCTTC. Amino acid sequence: CASSLAGGLPGNEQFF. The chain uses TRBV7-8 and TRBJ2-1, with 11 bases matching TRBD2. Germline V lookup: CDR1 SGHVS, CDR2 FQNEAQ. The V gene end was trimmed by 6 bases and the J gene end by 6 bases; junction bases not matched to a gene: 10. The CDR3 consists of 16 residues.

The chain links TRBV6-5 to TRBJ2-1; a possible D gene is TRBD1 (5 bases). The germline gives CDR1 MNHEY, CDR2 SVGAGI. Trimming removed 4 bases from V and 0 bases from J, with 10 bases in between. There are 15 residues in the CDR3. The CDR3, as DNA: TGTGCCAGCAGTTTACAGGCGAGCTCCTACAATGAGCAGTTCTTC. This sequence encodes CASSLQASSYNEQFF.

The chain links TRBV18 to TRBJ1-4; perhaps TRBD1 as D (6 bases). V was trimmed by 9 bases and J by 4 bases, leaving 12 bases between them. Germline CDR1 and CDR2: KGHSH and LQKENI. The CDR3 is made up of 13 amino acids. The CDR3 loop is CASSGQRNEKLFF. The CDR3 nucleotides are TGTGCCAGTTCAGGACAGCGTAATGAAAAACTGTTTTTT.

The V gene is TRBV2, the J gene TRBJ2-2; 9 bases are a match to TRBD1. Trimming took 8 bases from V and 5 from J; bases not matched to a gene: 6. CDR3 length: 14 residues. Germline lookup yields CDR1 SNHLY and CDR2 FYNNEI. As DNA, the CDR3 is TGTGCCAGCGTCGGGACAGGGAATACCGGGGAGCTGTTTTTT. Translating gives CASVGTGNTGELFF. Complete variable domain (other parts from reference TRBV2 and TRBJ2-2): EPEVTQTPSHQVTQMGQEVILRCVPISNHLYFYWYRQILGQKVEFLVSFYNNEISEKSEIFDDQFSVERPDGSNFTLKIRSTKLEDSAMYFCASVGTGNTGELFFGEGSRLTVL.

This clone was seen a few times. The genes are TRBV9 and TRBJ2-5, with 7 bases lining up with TRBD1. V lost 8 bases and J lost 0; bases outside the gene matches: 4. Germline CDR1 reads SGDLS; CDR2 reads YYNGEE. CDR3 length equals 13 residues. The CDR3 sequence is CASKGANQETQYF. The CDR3 nucleotides are TGTGCCAGTAAGGGGGCAAACCAAGAGACCCAGTACTTC.

This clone was seen only once. J is TRBJ2-1 and V is TRBV7-9, with D possibly TRBD1 on 6 matching bases. V lost 2 bases, J lost 4 bases, and 15 bases lay in between. The CDR3 has 16 residues. Germline CDR1 reads SEHNR; CDR2 reads FQNEAQ (reference sequence). The chain's CDR3 is CASSLTRDNPYNEQFF. CDR3 nucleotides: TGTGCCAGCAGCTTAACCCGGGACAATCCATACAATGAGCAGTTCTTC. Based on the CDR3 plus reference TRBV7-9 and TRBJ2-1, the full variable domain is DTGVSQNPRHKITKRGQNVTFRCDPISEHNRLYWYRQTLGQGPEFLTYFQNEAQLEKSRLLSDRFSAERPKGSFSTLEIQRTEQGDSAMYLCASSLTRDNPYNEQFFGPGTRLTVL.

This clone was picked up a small number of times. V and J are TRBV7-2 and TRBJ2-3, with 9 bases fitting TRBD2. The CDR3 extends over 15 amino acids. The germline gives CDR1 SGHTA, CDR2 FQGNSA. With V trimmed by 5 bases and J by 1 base, 4 bases remained unmatched. CDR3 in DNA: TGTGCCAGCAGCCTAAGACTAGCGGGCACAGATACGCAGTATTTT. Amino acids: CASSLRLAGTDTQYF. Looking up the rest from reference TRBV7-2 and TRBJ2-3 gives the full variable domain: GAGVSQSPSNKVTEKGKDVELRCDPISGHTALYWYRQSLGQGLEFLIYFQGNSAPDKSGLPSDRFSAERTGGSVSTLTIQRTQQEDSAVYLCASSLRLAGTDTQYFGPGTRLTVL.

This clone was counted once. This chain connects TRBV28 to TRBJ1-2, with 7 bases identical to TRBD1. Germline V gene sequence: CDR1 MDHEN, CDR2 SYDVKM. V was clipped by 5 bases and J by 8 bases; unmatched bases: 2. The CDR3 runs to 11 residues. Written as DNA, the CDR3 is TGTGCCAGCAGTCACAGGGGCGGCTACACCTTC. It encodes CASSHRGGYTF.

The CDR3: CASSEWGLAAYNEQFF. The CDR3 DNA reads TGTGCCAGCAGTGAATGGGGACTAGCGGCCTACAATGAGCAGTTCTTC. The chain carries TRBV6-1 and TRBJ2-1; 11 positions match TRBD2. Trimming cost V 2 bases and J 2 bases; bases outside gene matches: 2. The CDR3 extends over 16 amino acids. Germline V gene lookup returns CDR1 MNHNS and CDR2 SASEGT.

The rearrangement links TRBV30 to TRBJ1-1, with 8 bases aligning to TRBD1. The germline V gene encodes CDR1 GTSNPN and CDR2 SVGIG (reference sequence). V shed 5 bases, J shed 4 bases, and the junction held 6 bases outside the gene matches. This CDR3 region has 13 residues. In nucleotides, the CDR3 is TGTGCCTGGGCCCAGGGGGCCCCCACTGAAGCTTTCTTT. It encodes CAWAQGAPTEAFF.

The chain has TRBV3-1 (or the pseudogene TRBV3-2) and TRBJ2-5; 7 nucleotides agree with TRBD2. Germline V gene sequence: CDR1 LGHDT, CDR2 YNNKEL (reference sequence). CDR3 length: 14 residues. Losses at the gene ends were 1 base for V and 7 bases for J; bases not matched to a gene: 6. CDR3 sequence reads: CASSQVEGRGTQYF. The CDR3 nucleotides read TGTGCCAGCAGCCAAGTAGAGGGGAGGGGGACCCAGTACTTC.

This sequence joins TRBV10-3 and TRBJ2-7; D gene uncertain. V dropped 5 bases and J dropped 1 base, with 9 bases sitting between them. The CDR3 extends over 13 amino acids. CDR1 ENHRY and CDR2 SYGVKD come from the germline V gene. In nucleotides, the CDR3 is TGTGCCATCAGTCACACAGATTCCTACGAGCAGTACTTC. This gives the protein CAISHTDSYEQYF.

The rearrangement uses TRBV27 and TRBJ1-2, with TRBD1 as a possible D gene (5 bases). Per the germline V gene, CDR1 is MNHEY and CDR2 is SMNVEV (reference sequence). Trimming took off 5 bases at V and 5 bases at J, with 21 bases between the two ends. This CDR3 contains 16 residues. CDR3 coding DNA: TGTGCCAGCAGTCCTAGGGCAGGGAATATCGGATATGGCTACACCTTC. Residues: CASSPRAGNIGYGYTF.

This clone has only one observation. The chain employs TRBV6-5 and TRBJ1-1; D not certain. Trimming stripped 5 bases from V and 4 bases from J, with 14 bases between. This CDR3 has 14 residues. In germline, CDR1 is MNHEY, CDR2 SVGAGI. The CDR3 DNA reads TGTGCCAGCAGTCCGAGCGAATTGGTCACTGAAGCTTTCTTT. Its translation: CASSPSELVTEAFF.

This chain joins TRBV15 and TRBJ1-5, with 8 bases matching TRBD1. The CDR3 spans 17 residues. V shed 3 bases, J shed 2 bases, and the junction held 9 bases outside the gene matches. CDR1 and CDR2 from the germline V gene are LNHNV and YYDKDF (reference sequence). The CDR3 here is CATSRGSGGKGNQPQHF. CDR3 DNA sequence: TGTGCCACCAGCAGGGGATCAGGGGGCAAGGGCAATCAGCCCCAGCATTTT. Full variable domain (missing parts from reference TRBV15 and TRBJ1-5): DAMVIQNPRYQVTQFGKPVTLSCSQTLNHNVMYWYQQKSSQAPKLLFHYYDKDFNNEADTPDNFQSRRPNTSFCFLDIRSPGLGDTAMYLCATSRGSGGKGNQPQHFGDGTRLSIL.

The chain joins TRBV11-3 to TRBJ2-7; a weak D match, TRBD2 (5 bases). CDR3 size: 14 residues. Germline V CDR1 and CDR2: SGHNT, YENEEA. Trimming pared 3 bases from V and 2 bases from J, leaving 11 bases between. CDR3 sequence reads: CASSFSGGTYEQYF. CDR3 nucleotides: TGTGCCAGCAGCTTCAGCGGCGGTACCTACGAGCAGTACTTC.

This clone came up once. The chain combines TRBV2 with TRBJ1-1; weak D call: TRBD1 (5 bases). CDR1 and CDR2 from the germline V gene are SNHLY and FYNNEI. Between the trimmed V and J ends, which lost 10 bases and 4 bases, there was a span of 19 bases. CDR3 length: 14 amino acids. CDR3 DNA: TGTGCCATACCGACCCCCGGGGGGGGCACTGAAGCTTTCTTT. Amino acid sequence: CAIPTPGGGTEAFF.

This rearrangement joins TRBV28 to TRBJ2-5; 9 bases map to TRBD1. With 7 bases clipped from V and 5 bases from J, the junction kept 8 bases outside the gene matches. Germline V CDR1 and CDR2: MDHEN, SYDVKM. The CDR3 spans 14 residues. The CDR3 sequence: CASNDRGLTETQYF. The CDR3, as DNA: TGTGCCAGCAACGACAGGGGGTTGACGGAGACCCAGTACTTC.

This chain joins TRBV5-6 and TRBJ1-1, with TRBD1 as a possible D gene (6 bases). Germline V CDR1 and CDR2: SGHDT, YYEEEE. V was shortened by 4 bases and J by 3 bases, with 16 bases between the two germline ends. The CDR3 has 15 amino acids. The CDR3 region has the DNA TGTGCCAGCAGCCCCTCCGGGGGGCCTTACACTGAAGCTTTCTTT. Translated: CASSPSGGPYTEAFF.

The chain is built from TRBV29-1 and TRBJ1-3; D remains unclear. The length of the CDR3 is 13 residues. The germline gives CDR1 SQVTM, CDR2 ANQGSEA. V lost 1 base and J 0 bases, leaving 4 bases between the germline ends. Here the CDR3 reads CSVEVNSGNTIYF. DNA for the CDR3: TGCAGCGTTGAAGTTAACTCTGGAAACACCATATATTTT.

The chain combines TRBV5-4 with TRBJ1-1; 10 bases map to TRBD1. Germline V gene lookup returns CDR1 SGHNT and CDR2 YYREEE (reference sequence). The CDR3 contains 15 residues. Trimming removed 4 bases from V and 0 bases from J; junction bases left unmatched: 3. The CDR3 nucleotides are TGTGCCAGCAGCCGACAGGGGGCGTTGAACACTGAAGCTTTCTTT. Translated: CASSRQGALNTEAFF.

J is TRBJ2-7 and V is TRBV28, with D tentatively TRBD1 (5 bases). This CDR3 is 15 amino acids long. Trimming left V 1 base short and J 2 bases short, with 12 bases between. Germline V gives CDR1 MDHEN, CDR2 SYDVKM. The CDR3 DNA reads as TGTGCCAGCAGTTTATCCCCCGTGGGGCCCTACGAGCAGTACTTC. Translation gives CASSLSPVGPYEQYF. Full variable domain (rest looked up from reference TRBV28 and TRBJ2-7): DVKVTQSSRYLVKRTGEKVFLECVQDMDHENMFWYRQDPGLGLRLIYFSYDVKMKEKGDIPEGYSVSREKKERFSLILESASTNQTSMYLCASSLSPVGPYEQYFGPGTRLTVT.

J is TRBJ2-3 and V is TRBV11-2, with 14 bases matching TRBD2. J lost 2 bases, V lost 6 bases, and 4 bases had no gene match. CDR3 length: 16 amino acids. The V gene's germline CDR1 is SGHAT and CDR2 FQNNGV. CDR3 DNA sequence: TGTGCCAGCAGTCGACTAGCGGGGGGGATCACAGATACGCAGTATTTT. This sequence encodes CASSRLAGGITDTQYF. The full variable domain, its missing parts supplied by reference TRBV11-2 and TRBJ2-3, is EAGVAQSPRYKIIEKRQSVAFWCNPISGHATLYWYQQILGQGPKLLIQFQNNGVVDDSQLPKDRFSAERLKGVDSTLKIQPAKLEDSAVYLCASSRLAGGITDTQYFGPGTRLTVL.